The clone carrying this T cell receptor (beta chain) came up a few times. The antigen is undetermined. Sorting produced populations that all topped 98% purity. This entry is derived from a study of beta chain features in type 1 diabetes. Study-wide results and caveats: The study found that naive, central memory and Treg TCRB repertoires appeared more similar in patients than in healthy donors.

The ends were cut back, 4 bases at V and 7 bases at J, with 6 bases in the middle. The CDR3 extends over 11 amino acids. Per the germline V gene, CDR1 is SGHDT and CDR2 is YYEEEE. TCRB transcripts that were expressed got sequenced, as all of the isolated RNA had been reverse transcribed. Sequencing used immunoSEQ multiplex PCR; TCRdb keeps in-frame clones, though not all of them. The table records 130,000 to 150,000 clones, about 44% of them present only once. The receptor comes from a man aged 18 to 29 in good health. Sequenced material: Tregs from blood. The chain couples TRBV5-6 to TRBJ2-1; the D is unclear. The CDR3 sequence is CASSQANEQFF. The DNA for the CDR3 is TGTGCCAGCAGCCAGGCTAATGAGCAGTTCTTC.